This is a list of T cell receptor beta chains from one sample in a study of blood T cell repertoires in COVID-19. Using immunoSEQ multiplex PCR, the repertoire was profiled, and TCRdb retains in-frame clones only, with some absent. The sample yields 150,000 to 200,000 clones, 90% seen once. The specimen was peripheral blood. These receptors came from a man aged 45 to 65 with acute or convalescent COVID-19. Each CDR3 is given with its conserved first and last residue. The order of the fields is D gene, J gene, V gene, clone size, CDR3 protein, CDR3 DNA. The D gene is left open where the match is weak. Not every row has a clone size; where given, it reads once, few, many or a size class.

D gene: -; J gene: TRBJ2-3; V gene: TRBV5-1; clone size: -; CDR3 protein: CASSLASQGRSTDTQYF; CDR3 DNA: TGCGCCAGCAGCTTGGCCTCTCAGGGTCGGAGCACAGATACGCAGTATTTT
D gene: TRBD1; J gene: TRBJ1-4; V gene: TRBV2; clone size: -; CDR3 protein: CASDRQGTNEKLFF; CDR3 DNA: TGTGCCAGCGACCGACAGGGAACTAATGAAAAACTGTTTTTT
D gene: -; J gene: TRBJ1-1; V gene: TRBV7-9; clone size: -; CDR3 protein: CASSLLPGQNTEAFF; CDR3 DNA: TGTGCCAGCAGCTTACTCCCAGGACAGAACACTGAAGCTTTCTTT
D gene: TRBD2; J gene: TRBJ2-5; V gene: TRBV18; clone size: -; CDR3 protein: CASSPLAGDETQYF; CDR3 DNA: TGTGCCAGCTCACCACTCGCGGGGGACGAGACCCAGTACTTC
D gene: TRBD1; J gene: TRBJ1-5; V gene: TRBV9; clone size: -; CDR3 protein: CATPWDRDGVGNQPQHF; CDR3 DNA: TGTGCCACCCCATGGGACAGGGACGGGGTTGGCAATCAGCCCCAGCATTTT
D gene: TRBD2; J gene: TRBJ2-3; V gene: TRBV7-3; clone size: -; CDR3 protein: CASSHRGLAESGTDTQYF; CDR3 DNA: TGTGCCAGCAGCCACCGGGGACTAGCGGAGTCGGGCACAGATACGCAGTATTTT
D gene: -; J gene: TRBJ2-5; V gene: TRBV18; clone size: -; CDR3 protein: CASNQIREETQYF; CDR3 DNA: TGTGCCAGCAACCAAATCAGGGAAGAGACCCAGTACTTC
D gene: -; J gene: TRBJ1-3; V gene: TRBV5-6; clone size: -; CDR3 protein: CASSFRGNFHGNTIYF; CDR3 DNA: TGTGCCAGCAGCTTTAGGGGGAACTTCCATGGAAACACCATATATTTT
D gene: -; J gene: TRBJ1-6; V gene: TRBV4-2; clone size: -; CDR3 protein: CASSRGLDSPLHF; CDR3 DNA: TGTGCCAGCAGCCGCGGACTTGATTCACCCCTCCACTTT
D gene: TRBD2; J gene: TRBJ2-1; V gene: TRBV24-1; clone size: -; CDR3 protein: CATSDYPSGRAVNEQFF; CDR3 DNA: TGTGCCACCAGTGACTATCCTAGCGGGAGGGCCGTTAATGAGCAGTTCTTC
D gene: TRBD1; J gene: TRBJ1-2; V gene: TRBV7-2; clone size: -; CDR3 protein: CASSLGYTGQYGYTF; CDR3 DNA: TGTGCCAGCAGCTTGGGATACACGGGACAGTATGGCTACACCTTC
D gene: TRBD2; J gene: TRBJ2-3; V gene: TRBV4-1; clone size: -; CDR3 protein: CASSSFAGGGLSSTDTQYF; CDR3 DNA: TGCGCCAGCAGTTCGTTTGCGGGGGGCGGGCTTTCTAGCACAGATACGCAGTATTTT
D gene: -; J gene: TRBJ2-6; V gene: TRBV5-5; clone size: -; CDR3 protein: CASSRETGFTGANVLTF; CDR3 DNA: TGTGCCAGCAGCCGCGAAACGGGTTTTACTGGGGCCAACGTCCTGACTTTC
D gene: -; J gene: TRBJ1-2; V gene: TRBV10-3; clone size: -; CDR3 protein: CAISESGSRGYTF; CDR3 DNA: TGTGCCATCAGTGAGTCGGGCAGTAGGGGCTACACCTTC
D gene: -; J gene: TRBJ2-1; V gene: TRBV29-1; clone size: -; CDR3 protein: CSAQGVPSSYNEQFF; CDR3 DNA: TGCAGCGCCCAAGGGGTACCTAGCTCCTACAATGAGCAGTTCTTC
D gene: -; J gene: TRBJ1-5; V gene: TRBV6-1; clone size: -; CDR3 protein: CASSEFFGSNQPQHF; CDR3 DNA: TGTGCCAGCAGTGAATTTTTCGGGAGCAATCAGCCCCAGCATTTT
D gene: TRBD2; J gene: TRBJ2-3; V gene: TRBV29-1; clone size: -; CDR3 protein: CSVDLAGRTDTQYF; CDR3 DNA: TGCAGCGTTGACCTAGCGGGGCGCACAGATACGCAGTATTTT
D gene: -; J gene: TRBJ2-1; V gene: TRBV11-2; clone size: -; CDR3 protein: CASSLDIGTRPDQFF; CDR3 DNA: TGTGCCAGCAGCTTAGATATCGGGACTCGTCCAGACCAGTTCTTC
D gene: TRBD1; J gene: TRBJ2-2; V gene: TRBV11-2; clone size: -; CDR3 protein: CASSPGGTNTGELFF; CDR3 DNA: TGTGCCAGCAGCCCAGGGGGCACGAACACCGGGGAGCTGTTTTTT
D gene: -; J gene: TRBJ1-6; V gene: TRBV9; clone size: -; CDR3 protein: CASSTGFSPPSPLHF; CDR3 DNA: TGTGCCAGCAGCACCGGGTTCTCCCCCCCTTCACCCCTCCACTTT
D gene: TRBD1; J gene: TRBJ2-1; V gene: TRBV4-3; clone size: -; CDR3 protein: CASSQTGDSYNEQFF; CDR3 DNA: TGCGCCAGCAGCCAGACAGGGGACTCCTACAATGAGCAGTTCTTC
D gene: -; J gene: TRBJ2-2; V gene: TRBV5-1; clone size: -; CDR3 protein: CASSLGGGGTGELFF; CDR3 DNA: TGCGCCAGCAGCCTGGGTGGAGGAGGCACCGGGGAGCTGTTTTTT
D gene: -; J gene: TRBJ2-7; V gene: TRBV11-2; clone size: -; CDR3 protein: CASSLVRLAPYEQYF; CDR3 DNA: TGTGCCAGCAGCTTAGTCCGGCTAGCTCCCTACGAGCAGTACTTC
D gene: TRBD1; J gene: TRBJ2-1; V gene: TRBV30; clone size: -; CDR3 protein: CAWSPGTGLNEQFF; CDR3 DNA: TGTGCCTGGAGTCCCGGGACAGGGCTCAATGAGCAGTTCTTC
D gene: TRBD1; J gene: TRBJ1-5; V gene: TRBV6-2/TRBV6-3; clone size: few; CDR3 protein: CASSLTGGRNQPQHF; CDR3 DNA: TGTGCCAGCAGTTTAACAGGGGGGCGCAATCAGCCCCAGCATTTT
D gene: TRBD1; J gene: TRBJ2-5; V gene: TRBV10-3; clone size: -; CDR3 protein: CAISNGQGLGTQYF; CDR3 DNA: TGTGCCATCAGTAACGGACAGGGGCTGGGGACCCAGTACTTC
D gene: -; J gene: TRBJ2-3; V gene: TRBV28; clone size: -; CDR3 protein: CASRRRDGSTDTQYF; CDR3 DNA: TGTGCCAGCAGGCGCAGGGATGGGAGCACAGATACGCAGTATTTT
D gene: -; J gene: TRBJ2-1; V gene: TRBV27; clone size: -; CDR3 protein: CASSSGQANEQFF; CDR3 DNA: TGTGCCAGCAGCTCAGGACAAGCCAATGAGCAGTTCTTC
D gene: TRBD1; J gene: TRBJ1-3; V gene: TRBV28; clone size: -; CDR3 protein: CASWDRGSGNTIYF; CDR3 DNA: TGTGCCAGCTGGGACAGGGGCTCTGGAAACACCATATATTTT
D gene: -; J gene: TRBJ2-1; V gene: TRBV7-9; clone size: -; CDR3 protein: CASSSYADREDEQFF; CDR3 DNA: TGTGCCAGCAGCTCCTACGCTGACAGGGAGGATGAGCAGTTCTTC
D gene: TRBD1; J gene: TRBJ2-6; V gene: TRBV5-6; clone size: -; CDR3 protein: CASSSLTGAGANVLTF; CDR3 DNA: TGTGCCAGCAGCTCCCTGACAGGGGCTGGGGCCAACGTCCTGACTTTC
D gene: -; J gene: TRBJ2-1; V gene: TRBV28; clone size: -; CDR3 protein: CASSTEYNEQFF; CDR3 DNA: TGTGCCAGCAGTACGGAGTACAATGAGCAGTTCTTC
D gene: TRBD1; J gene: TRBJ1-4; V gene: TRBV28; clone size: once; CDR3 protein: CASRSPPGGRNEKLFF; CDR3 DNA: TGTGCCAGCAGATCTCCCCCAGGGGGCCGAAATGAAAAACTGTTTTTT
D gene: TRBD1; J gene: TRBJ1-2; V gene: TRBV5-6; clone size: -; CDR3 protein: CASSWGDRGLAGYTF; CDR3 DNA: TGTGCCAGCAGCTGGGGGGACAGGGGCTTGGCAGGCTACACCTTC
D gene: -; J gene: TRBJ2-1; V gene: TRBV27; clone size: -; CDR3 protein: CASSSRQGAGLAAYNEQFF; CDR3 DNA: TGTGCCAGCAGTTCTCGACAGGGGGCGGGACTAGCGGCCTACAATGAGCAGTTCTTC
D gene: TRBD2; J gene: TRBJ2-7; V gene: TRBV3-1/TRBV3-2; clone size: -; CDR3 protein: CASSRGLHGGYEQYF; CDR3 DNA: TGTGCCAGCAGCCGGGGACTCCACGGGGGGTACGAGCAGTACTTC
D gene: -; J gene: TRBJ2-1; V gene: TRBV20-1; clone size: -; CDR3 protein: CSAHQGDEQFF; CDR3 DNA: TGCAGTGCCCACCAGGGCGATGAGCAGTTCTTC
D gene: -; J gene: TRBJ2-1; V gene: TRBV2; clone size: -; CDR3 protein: CASSDGSLYNEQFF; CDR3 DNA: TGTGCCAGCAGTGACGGGAGTCTTTACAATGAGCAGTTCTTC
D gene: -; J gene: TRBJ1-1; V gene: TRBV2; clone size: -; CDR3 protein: CASSDLDGRGNTEAFF; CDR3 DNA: TGTGCCAGCAGTGACCTCGACGGACGGGGTAACACTGAAGCTTTCTTT
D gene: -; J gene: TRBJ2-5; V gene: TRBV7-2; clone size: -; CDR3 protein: CASSSWRRDQETQYF; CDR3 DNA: TGTGCCAGCAGCTCTTGGCGGAGGGACCAAGAGACCCAGTACTTC
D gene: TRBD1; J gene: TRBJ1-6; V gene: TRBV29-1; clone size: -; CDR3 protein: CSIRTGYNSPLHF; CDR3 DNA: TGCAGCATCAGGACAGGTTATAATTCACCCCTCCACTTT
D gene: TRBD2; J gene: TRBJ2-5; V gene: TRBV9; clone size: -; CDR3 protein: CASSVGTSGRETQYF; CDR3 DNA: TGTGCCAGCAGCGTCGGGACTAGCGGGCGAGAGACCCAGTACTTC
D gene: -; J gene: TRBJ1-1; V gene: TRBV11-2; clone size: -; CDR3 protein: CASSSRQEAFF; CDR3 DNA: TGTGCCAGCAGCTCTCGACAGGAAGCTTTCTTT
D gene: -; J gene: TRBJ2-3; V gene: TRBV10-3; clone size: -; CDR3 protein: CAISLAVSSTDTQYF; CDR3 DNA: TGTGCCATCAGTTTAGCGGTATCTAGCACAGATACGCAGTATTTT
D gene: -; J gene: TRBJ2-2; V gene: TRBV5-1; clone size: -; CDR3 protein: CASSFPSDIRNGELFF; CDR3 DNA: TGCGCCAGCAGCTTTCCCTCGGACATCAGGAACGGGGAGCTGTTTTTT
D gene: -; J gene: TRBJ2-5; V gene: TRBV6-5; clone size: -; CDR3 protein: CASRTGTSQETQYF; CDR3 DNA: TGTGCCAGCAGGACCGGGACTTCGCAAGAGACCCAGTACTTC
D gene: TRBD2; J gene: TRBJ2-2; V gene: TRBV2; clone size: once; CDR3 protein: CASRLAGANTGELFF; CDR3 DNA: TGTGCCAGCAGGCTAGCGGGGGCCAACACCGGGGAGCTGTTTTTT
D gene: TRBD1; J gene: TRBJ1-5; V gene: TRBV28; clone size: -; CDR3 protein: CASSSARTGGGNQPQHF; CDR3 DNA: TGTGCCAGCAGTTCAGCCCGGACAGGGGGAGGCAATCAGCCCCAGCATTTT
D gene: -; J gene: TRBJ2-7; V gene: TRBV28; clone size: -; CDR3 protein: CASSFDTPYEQYF; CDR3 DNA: TGTGCCAGCAGTTTCGACACCCCCTACGAGCAGTACTTC